The clone carrying this TCR beta chain has just a few counts. The antigen is undetermined. Each cDNA molecule carried a unique molecular identifier. Via MiXCR, TCRdb re-called the 5' RACE reads, giving one row per CDR3 protein. Of 51,000 or so distinct CDR3 sequences in the sample, approximately 9.9% were seen once. This sample was taken from a study of early T cells in non-severe SARS-CoV-2 infection. Overall study context: Bulk RNA from unsorted whole blood was sequenced; chains were unpaired.

Study findings and constraints: VDJdb matching, biased toward anti-spike CD8 responses, missed private and CD4 specificities.

This clonotype originated in an adult who was a healthcare worker with PCR-confirmed SARS-CoV-2 infection or an uninfected control (not recorded which). Input material: whole blood.

CDR3 in DNA: TGTGCCAGCGGGAGGGCCATAACCGGGGAGCTGTTTTTT. Residues: CASGRAITGELFF. The rearrangement joins TRBV6-1 to TRBJ2-2; 7 positions agree with TRBD2. CDR3 size: 13 residues. Trimming cost V 8 bases and J 5 bases; bases outside gene matches: 5. Germline CDR1 reads MNHNS; CDR2 reads SASEGT.